Listed below are T cell receptor beta chains from one sample, sequenced in a study of OX40 agonist ivuxolimab in advanced cancers. Assay: immunoSEQ multiplex PCR; the TCRdb copy retains only in-frame clones and omits some. The sample lists about 79,000 clones; 88% were seen once. Sequencing was performed on CD4+ or CD8+ T cells sorted from blood, taken in a trial of the OX40 agonist ivuxolimab. The source is an adult with an advanced solid tumor such as melanoma, head and neck, liver or kidney cancer. Both conserved end residues are part of each CDR3. The D gene is left open where the match is weak. Clone size appears in some rows only: once, few, many, or a class for an expanded clone.

d_call	clone_size	v_call	j_call	cdr3_aa	cdr3_nt
TRBD2	.	TRBV27	TRBJ2-1	CASRLLAGSDEQFF	TGTGCCAGCAGACTACTAGCGGGGTCTGATGAGCAGTTCTTC
.	few	TRBV15	TRBJ1-2	CATSPGFDLLGSGYTF	TGTGCCACCAGCCCGGGCTTTGACCTCCTGGGTAGTGGCTACACCTTC
.	.	TRBV11-3	TRBJ2-5	CASSLGAQRETQYF	TGTGCCAGCAGCTTAGGAGCCCAAAGGGAGACCCAGTACTTC
TRBD2	.	TRBV14	TRBJ2-5	CASSHGGLAVQETQYF	TGTGCCAGCAGCCATGGTGGACTAGCGGTTCAAGAGACCCAGTACTTC
.	.	TRBV30	TRBJ1-4	CAWSVMGGPNEKLFF	TGTGCCTGGAGTGTAATGGGGGGGCCTAATGAAAAACTGTTTTTT
TRBD1	.	TRBV6-5	TRBJ1-3	CASSKQTGAGNTIYF	TGTGCCAGCAGTAAGCAGACAGGGGCAGGAAACACCATATATTTT
.	.	TRBV10-2	TRBJ2-7	CASSDRTSSSYEQYF	TGCGCCAGCAGTGACCGGACGTCGAGCTCCTACGAGCAGTACTTC
TRBD2	.	TRBV7-9	TRBJ2-2	CASSTSGLRTGELFF	TGTGCCAGCAGTACTAGCGGGCTAAGGACCGGGGAGCTGTTTTTT
.	few	TRBV11-2	TRBJ2-2	CASSAGEIRGIGELFF	TGTGCCAGCAGCGCCGGGGAGATTCGGGGAATCGGGGAGCTGTTTTTT
TRBD2	once	TRBV14	TRBJ2-7	CASSQGTPGLSEQYF	TGTGCCAGCAGCCAAGGAACGCCGGGACTAAGCGAGCAGTACTTC
.	few	TRBV7-3	TRBJ2-6	CASSLTGRASGANVLTF	TGTGCCAGCAGCTTAACTGGCAGAGCCTCTGGGGCCAACGTCCTGACTTTC
.	.	TRBV9	TRBJ2-2	CASSVQGNTGELFF	TGTGCCAGCAGCGTACAGGGTAACACCGGGGAGCTGTTTTTT
.	.	TRBV6-6	TRBJ1-1	CASTWGGNTEAFF	TGTGCCAGCACCTGGGGTGGGAACACTGAAGCTTTCTTT
TRBD1	once	TRBV29-1	TRBJ1-2	CSVGLSGGDSYGYTF	TGCAGCGTCGGATTATCAGGGGGCGATTCTTATGGCTACACCTTC
TRBD2	.	TRBV30	TRBJ2-1	CAWSPGLPYNEQFF	TGTGCCTGGAGTCCGGGACTACCCTACAATGAGCAGTTCTTC
.	.	TRBV10-3	TRBJ1-3	CAISDGGQGVSGNTIYF	TGTGCCATCAGTGATGGGGGCCAGGGAGTATCTGGAAACACCATATATTTT
TRBD2	.	TRBV6-1	TRBJ2-3	CASRGLAGTDTQYF	TGTGCCAGCAGGGGACTAGCGGGCACAGATACGCAGTATTTT
.	once	TRBV5-1	TRBJ2-1	CASNQGGHSVDEQFF	TGCGCCAGCAACCAAGGAGGACACTCGGTCGATGAGCAGTTCTTC
.	.	TRBV27	TRBJ2-1	CARGGAGEQFF	TGTGCCAGAGGAGGAGCGGGTGAGCAGTTCTTC
.	.	TRBV9	TRBJ2-1	CASSERSSYNEQFF	TGTGCCAGCAGCGAAAGGAGCTCCTACAATGAGCAGTTCTTC
.	.	TRBV11-1	TRBJ1-1	CASSQGGDTEAFF	TGTGCCAGCAGCCAAGGCGGGGACACTGAAGCTTTCTTT
.	.	TRBV9	TRBJ2-2	CASSVRGGLDTGELFF	TGTGCCAGCAGCGTCAGAGGGGGGTTGGACACCGGGGAGCTGTTTTTT
.	.	TRBV10-1	TRBJ2-3	CASSDGGGTDTQYF	TGCGCCAGCAGTGACGGGGGAGGCACAGATACGCAGTATTTT
TRBD2	.	TRBV7-2	TRBJ2-7	CASSSTSGNQYEQYF	TGTGCCAGCAGCTCGACTAGCGGGAATCAATACGAGCAGTACTTC
.	.	TRBV19	TRBJ1-2	CASSEGNYGYTF	TGTGCCAGTAGTGAGGGTAACTATGGCTACACCTTC
.	once	TRBV14	TRBJ2-5	CASSQTDYF	TGTGCCAGCAGCCAGACGGATTACTTC
.	.	TRBV11-2	TRBJ1-1	CASSLVSPTQGRGTEAFF	TGTGCCAGCAGCTTAGTATCCCCCACGCAGGGTCGGGGCACTGAAGCTTTCTTT
TRBD2	.	TRBV13	TRBJ2-7	CASSSLAGGYEQYF	TGTGCCAGCAGCTCATTAGCGGGAGGCTACGAGCAGTACTTC
.	.	TRBV15	TRBJ1-1	CASGTANTEAFF	TGTGCTAGCGGGACGGCGAACACTGAAGCTTTCTTT
.	.	TRBV5-1	TRBJ1-5	CASSLGGADSNQPQHF	TGCGCCAGCAGCTTGGGGGGTGCGGATAGCAATCAGCCCCAGCATTTT
.	.	TRBV5-1	TRBJ2-1	CASSLDEGNPFF	TGCGCCAGCAGCTTAGACGAGGGTAATCCGTTCTTC
.	.	TRBV5-6	TRBJ2-4	CASSFGLKNIQYF	TGTGCCAGCAGCTTTGGCCTCAAAAACATTCAGTACTTC
TRBD1	.	TRBV7-9	TRBJ2-7	CASIKYQDRGSEQYF	TGTGCCAGCATCAAGTATCAGGACAGGGGTAGCGAGCAGTACTTC
.	.	TRBV21-1	TRBJ1-5	CASNNAGNRGGCDNQPQHF	TGTGCCAGCAACAACGCCGGGAACCGGGGAGGATGTGACAATCAGCCCCAGCATTTT
.	.	TRBV5-1	TRBJ2-5	CASSFGFGTWEETQYF	TGCGCCAGCAGCTTCGGTTTCGGGACATGGGAAGAGACCCAGTACTTC
.	.	TRBV5-4	TRBJ2-1	CASSSRYNEQFF	TGTGCCAGCAGCTCACGATACAATGAGCAGTTCTTC
.	.	TRBV28	TRBJ1-2	CASSYRVPVYGYTF	TGTGCCAGCAGTTACAGGGTGCCCGTTTATGGCTACACCTTC
TRBD1	.	TRBV4-2	TRBJ2-2	CASSGTGDKNTGELFF	TGTGCCAGCAGCGGGACAGGGGATAAGAACACCGGGGAGCTGTTTTTT
.	.	TRBV6-5	TRBJ2-3	CASSYVAGPTDTQYF	TGTGCCAGCAGTTACGTCGCGGGTCCAACAGATACGCAGTATTTT
.	.	TRBV9	TRBJ2-2	CASSVAGANTGELFF	TGTGCCAGCAGCGTAGCCGGGGCGAACACCGGGGAGCTGTTTTTT
.	.	TRBV6-6	TRBJ1-4	CASSPVEGRLFF	TGTGCCAGCAGTCCCGTAGAGGGGAGGCTGTTTTTT
TRBD1	.	TRBV14	TRBJ2-3	CASSRSGTGRTDTQYF	TGTGCCAGCAGCCGTTCCGGGACAGGGCGAACAGATACGCAGTATTTT